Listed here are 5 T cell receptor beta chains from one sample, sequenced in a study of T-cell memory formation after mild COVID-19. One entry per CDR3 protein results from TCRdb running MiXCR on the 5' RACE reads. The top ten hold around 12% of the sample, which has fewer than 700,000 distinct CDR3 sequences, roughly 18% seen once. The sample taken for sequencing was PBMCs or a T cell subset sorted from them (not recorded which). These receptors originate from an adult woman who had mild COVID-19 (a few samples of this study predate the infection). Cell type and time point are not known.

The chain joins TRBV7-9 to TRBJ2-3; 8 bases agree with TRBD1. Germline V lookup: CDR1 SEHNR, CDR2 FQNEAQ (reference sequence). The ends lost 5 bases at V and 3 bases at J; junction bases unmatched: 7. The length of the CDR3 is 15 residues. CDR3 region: CASSPTGGWTDTQYF. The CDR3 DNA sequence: TGTGCCAGCAGCCCTACAGGGGGTTGGACAGATACGCAGTATTTT.

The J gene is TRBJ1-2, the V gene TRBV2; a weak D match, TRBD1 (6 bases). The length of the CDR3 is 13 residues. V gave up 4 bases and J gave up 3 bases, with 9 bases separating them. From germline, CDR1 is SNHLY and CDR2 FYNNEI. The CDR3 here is CASSGGQDYGYTF. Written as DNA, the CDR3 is TGTGCCAGCAGTGGGGGGCAGGACTATGGCTACACCTTC.

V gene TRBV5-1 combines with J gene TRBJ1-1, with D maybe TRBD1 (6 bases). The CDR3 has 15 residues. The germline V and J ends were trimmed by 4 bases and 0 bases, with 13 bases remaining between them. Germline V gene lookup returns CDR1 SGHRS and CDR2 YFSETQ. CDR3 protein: CASSISGVLNTEAFF. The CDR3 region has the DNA TGCGCCAGCAGCATCTCAGGGGTACTGAACACTGAAGCTTTCTTT.

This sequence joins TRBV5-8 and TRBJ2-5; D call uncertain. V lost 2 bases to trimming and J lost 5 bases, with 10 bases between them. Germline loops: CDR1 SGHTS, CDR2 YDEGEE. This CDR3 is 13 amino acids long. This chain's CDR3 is CASSFMDWETQYF. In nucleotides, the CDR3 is TGTGCCAGCAGCTTCATGGATTGGGAGACCCAGTACTTC.

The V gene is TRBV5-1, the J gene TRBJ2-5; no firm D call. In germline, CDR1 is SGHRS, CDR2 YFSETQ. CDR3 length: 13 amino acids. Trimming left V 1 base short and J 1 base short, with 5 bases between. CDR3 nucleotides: TGCGCCAGCAGCTTGTTGGTCCAAGAGACCCAGTACTTC. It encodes CASSLLVQETQYF. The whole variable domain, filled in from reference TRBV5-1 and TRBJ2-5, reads KAGVTQTPRYLIKTRGQQVTLSCSPISGHRSVSWYQQTPGQGLQFLFEYFSETQRNKGNFPGRFSGRQFSNSRSEMNVSTLELGDSALYLCASSLLVQETQYFGPGTRLLVL.